The 18 T cell receptor beta chains in this list originate from one sample, sequenced in a study of cytomegalovirus exposure and HLA in healthy donors. PCR employed 60 Vbeta and 13 Jbeta primers. TCRdb keeps only in-frame clones here, not all; method: immunoSEQ multiplex PCR. Of over 150,000 clones in the sample, 71% were seen once. Material for sequencing was PBMCs. These receptors all come from a woman aged 25 to 39 in good health and CMV-seronegative.

This rearrangement joins TRBV7-9 to TRBJ1-1; possibly TRBD1 for D (5 bases). The CDR3 has 14 residues. The germline V and J ends were trimmed by 4 bases and 3 bases, with 12 bases remaining between them. Germline V gene lookup returns CDR1 SEHNR and CDR2 FQNEAQ (reference sequence). CDR3 bases: TGTGCCAGCAGCTCCCGGGGGGAACACACTGAAGCTTTCTTT. Its translation is CASSSRGEHTEAFF.

V is TRBV28 and J is TRBJ2-3; D possibly corresponds to TRBD2 (6 bases). The CDR3 extends over 16 amino acids. CDR1 and CDR2 from the germline V gene are MDHEN and SYDVKM. Trimming left V 4 bases short and J 5 bases short, with 19 bases between. In nucleotides, the CDR3 is TGTGCCAGCAGTTCGCCAGCGGGCTTGCGGAGAGATACGCAGTATTTT. It specifies CASSSPAGLRRDTQYF.

This clone was recorded a few times. The CDR3 loop reads CASSVAGTGGNTIYF. The CDR3 DNA sequence: TGTGCCAGCAGCGTAGCGGGGACAGGCGGAAACACCATATATTTT. The V and J genes are TRBV9 and TRBJ1-3, with 8 bases lining up with TRBD1. CDR1 is SGDLS, CDR2 YYNGEE, per germline. CDR3 length: 15 residues. Trimming cost V 0 bases and J 4 bases; bases outside gene matches: 3.

This clone was found a few times. The rearrangement uses TRBV7-2 and TRBJ1-5; tentatively, D is TRBD1 (5 bases). V lost 1 base, J lost 5 bases, and 12 bases lay in between. Per germline, CDR1 SGHTA and CDR2 FQGNSA. The CDR3 sequence is 15 residues long. CDR3 nucleotides: TGTGCCAGCAGCTTAGGGGCAGGGTTGGATCAGCCCCAGCATTTT. Its translation: CASSLGAGLDQPQHF.

The V and J genes are TRBV7-9 and TRBJ1-6, with 8 bases aligning to TRBD1. CDR1 and CDR2 from the germline V gene are SEHNR and FQNEAQ (reference sequence). The CDR3 length is 19 residues. The V segment lost 4 bases and the J segment 7 bases; nucleotides outside the gene matches: 18. CDR3 sequence (DNA): TGTGCCAGCAGCTCACCCCTTGGACAGGGAATTAGAAGGAATTCACCCCTCCACTTT. This codes for CASSSPLGQGIRRNSPLHF.

The V gene is TRBV28, the J gene TRBJ2-7, with 8 bases aligning to TRBD1. CDR1 is MDHEN and CDR2 is SYDVKM in the germline V gene. V lost 6 bases to trimming and J lost 0 bases; unmatched junction nucleotides: 7. This CDR3 has 15 residues. As DNA, the CDR3 is TGTGCCAGCAGCCCCGACAGGGGCCTCTCCTACGAGCAGTACTTC. Its translation is CASSPDRGLSYEQYF.

The V call is TRBV13, the J call TRBJ1-2; 7 positions match TRBD1. V was clipped by 1 base and J by 6 bases; unmatched bases: 5. The germline V gene encodes CDR1 PRHDT and CDR2 FYEKMQ (reference sequence). The CDR3 runs to 14 residues. The CDR3: CASSLVGGANGYTF. The DNA of the CDR3 is TGTGCCAGCAGCTTAGTAGGGGGCGCGAATGGCTACACCTTC. The full variable domain, rest sourced from reference TRBV13 and TRBJ1-2, is AAGVIQSPRHLIKEKRETATLKCYPIPRHDTVYWYQQGPGQDPQFLISFYEKMQSDKGSIPDRFSAQQFSDYHSELNMSSLELGDSALYFCASSLVGGANGYTFGSGTRLTVV.

The V gene is TRBV27, the J gene TRBJ2-2; a weak D match, TRBD1 (5 bases). The CDR3 has 12 amino acids. CDR1 MNHEY and CDR2 SMNVEV come from the germline V gene (reference sequence). Trimming removed 8 bases from V and 4 bases from J, with 8 bases in between. The CDR3 here is CASSRVTGELFF. In nucleotides, the CDR3 is TGTGCCAGCTCCAGGGTCACCGGGGAGCTGTTTTTT.

The J gene is TRBJ2-7, the V gene TRBV28, with 7 bases matching TRBD2. This CDR3 spans 15 amino acids. Looked up from germline, CDR1 is MDHEN and CDR2 is SYDVKM. With V trimmed by 3 bases and J by 0 bases, 5 bases remained unmatched. CDR3 coding DNA: TGTGCCAGCAGTTTCTTGCGGGAGCACTCCTACGAGCAGTACTTC. Its protein product is CASSFLREHSYEQYF.

This chain links TRBV10-3 with TRBJ1-3; the D is unclear. The CDR3 sequence is 15 residues long. Germline V CDR1 and CDR2: ENHRY, SYGVKD. With 2 bases removed from V and 0 bases from J, the gap between germline ends came to 8 bases. CDR3: CAISEHSLSGNTIYF. CDR3 sequence (DNA): TGTGCCATCAGTGAGCACAGCCTCTCTGGAAACACCATATATTTT.

The rearrangement uses TRBV5-4 and TRBJ2-3, with TRBD1 as a possible D gene (6 bases). In germline, CDR1 is SGHNT, CDR2 YYREEE (reference sequence). V shed 9 bases and J shed 4 bases, with 18 bases lying between them. This CDR3 has 14 amino acids. The CDR3 spells CATRDPWGPDTQYF. The CDR3 nucleotides are TGTGCCACGCGAGACCCATGGGGGCCAGATACGCAGTATTTT.

The chain employs TRBV29-1 and TRBJ2-7; no clear D gene. Germline-derived CDR1 and CDR2 are SQVTM and ANQGSEA. This CDR3 region has 13 residues. Trimming cost V 4 bases and J 3 bases, with 13 bases left between them. The CDR3 sequence is CSVVGPPLYEQYF. CDR3 in DNA: TGCAGCGTTGTTGGCCCGCCGCTCTACGAGCAGTACTTC.

The chain is built from TRBV7-2 and TRBJ2-5, with unresolved D. The CDR3 spans 13 residues. V dropped 3 bases and J dropped 5 bases, with 10 bases sitting between them. CDR1 is SGHTA, CDR2 FQGNSA, per germline. The CDR3 DNA is TGTGCCAGCAGCTTCGCTCTAGGCGAGACCCAGTACTTC. Translated, it gives CASSFALGETQYF. Full variable domain (remainder filled in from reference TRBV7-2 and TRBJ2-5): GAGVSQSPSNKVTEKGKDVELRCDPISGHTALYWYRQSLGQGLEFLIYFQGNSAPDKSGLPSDRFSAERTGGSVSTLTIQRTQQEDSAVYLCASSFALGETQYFGPGTRLLVL.

The J gene is TRBJ2-7, the V gene TRBV7-9; TRBD1 aligns across 9 bases. The CDR3 runs to 15 residues. Germline V CDR1 and CDR2: SEHNR, FQNEAQ (reference sequence). V trimming: 4 bases; J trimming: 1 base; junction bases outside the gene matches: 5. CDR3 in amino acids: CASSWTGTGSYEQYF. CDR3 nucleotides: TGTGCCAGCAGCTGGACCGGGACAGGGTCCTACGAGCAGTACTTC.

Concerning this clone: The junction differs from germline at one of its ends, possibly a read error. The chain has TRBV5-4 and TRBJ2-2; maybe TRBD1 (5 bases). This CDR3 region has 14 residues. Per germline, CDR1 SGHNT and CDR2 YYREEE (reference sequence). The CDR3 loop reads CASSLNRNPGELFF. The CDR3 nucleotides are TGTGCCAGCAGCCTGAACAGGAACCCCGGGGAGCTGTTTTTT.

This sequence joins TRBV4-3 and TRBJ2-3; D possibly corresponds to TRBD1 (5 bases). The CDR3 contains 15 residues. The germline V gene has CDR1 LGHNA and CDR2 YSLEER. V lost 0 bases and J lost 4, with 11 bases in between. The CDR3 region has the DNA TGCGCCAGCAGCCAAGAGGGGCGTGGGGCAGATACGCAGTATTTT. This sequence encodes CASSQEGRGADTQYF.

This clone was seen a single time. The V gene is TRBV6-6, the J gene TRBJ2-7; 9 nucleotides match TRBD1. CDR1 is MNHNY, CDR2 SVGAGI, per germline (reference sequence). CDR3 length equals 14 residues. With V trimmed by 0 bases and J by 7 bases, 4 bases remained unmatched. As DNA, the CDR3 is TGTGCCAGCAGTTACTCTGGGACAGGGAGGGAGCAGTACTTC. The encoded protein is CASSYSGTGREQYF.

The chain has TRBV29-1 and TRBJ2-1, with 12 bases fitting TRBD2. From germline, CDR1 is SQVTM and CDR2 ANQGSEA. Trimming removed 6 bases from V and 8 bases from J; junction bases left unmatched: 5. The CDR3 length is 13 residues. CDR3 DNA sequence: TGCAGCGTCACTAGCGGGAGGATAGATGAGCAGTTCTTC. As protein: CSVTSGRIDEQFF.